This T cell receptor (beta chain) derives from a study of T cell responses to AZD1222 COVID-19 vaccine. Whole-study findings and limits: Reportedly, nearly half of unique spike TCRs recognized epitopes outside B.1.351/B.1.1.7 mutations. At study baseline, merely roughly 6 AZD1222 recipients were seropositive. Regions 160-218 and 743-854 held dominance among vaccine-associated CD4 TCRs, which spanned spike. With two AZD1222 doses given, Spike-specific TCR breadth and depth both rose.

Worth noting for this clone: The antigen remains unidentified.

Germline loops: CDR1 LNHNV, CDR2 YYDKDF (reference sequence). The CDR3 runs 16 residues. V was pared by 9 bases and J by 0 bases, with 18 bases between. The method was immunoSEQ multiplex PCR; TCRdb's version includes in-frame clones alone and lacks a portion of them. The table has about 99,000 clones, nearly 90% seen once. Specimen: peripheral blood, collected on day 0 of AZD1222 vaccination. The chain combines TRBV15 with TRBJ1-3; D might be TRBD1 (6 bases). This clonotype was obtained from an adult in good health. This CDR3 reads CATAASGHSSGNTIYF. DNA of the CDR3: TGTGCCACAGCTGCCTCGGGACACTCCTCTGGAAACACCATATATTTT.